This TCR beta chain is drawn from a study of T cell responses to AZD1222 COVID-19 vaccine. Study-wide results and caveats: Once two AZD1222 doses were given, Spike-specific TCR breadth and depth went up. The donor cohort was predominantly white British with a female majority, and clonal diversity may have been underestimated. Unmutated variant regions are reportedly targeted by nearly half of spike-specific TCRs.

Germline CDR1 reads SGHNT; CDR2 reads YYREEE (reference sequence). V shed 0 bases and J 7 bases; nucleotides not matched to a gene: 12. This CDR3 has 16 residues. The data were produced by immunoSEQ multiplex PCR, yet TCRdb's version contains in-frame clones alone and is incomplete. The sample records about 180,000 clones, about 93% being singletons. Remarks on this clone: Its antigen is unknown.

The chain has TRBV5-4 and TRBJ1-2; 7 bases agree with TRBD1. This sequence was found in an adult who received the MenACWY meningococcal vaccine as a control. The source was peripheral blood, collected 28 days after the second dose of the MenACWY control vaccine. The CDR3 loop is CASSLAFPTGESGYTF. The CDR3 region has the DNA TGTGCCAGCAGCTTGGCCTTTCCAACAGGGGAGAGTGGCTACACCTTC. Drawing the rest from reference TRBV5-4 and TRBJ1-2, the complete variable domain is ETGVTQSPTHLIKTRGQQVTLRCSSQSGHNTVSWYQQALGQGPQFIFQYYREEENGRGNFPPRFSGLQFPNYSSELNVNALELDDSALYLCASSLAFPTGESGYTFGSGTRLTVV.